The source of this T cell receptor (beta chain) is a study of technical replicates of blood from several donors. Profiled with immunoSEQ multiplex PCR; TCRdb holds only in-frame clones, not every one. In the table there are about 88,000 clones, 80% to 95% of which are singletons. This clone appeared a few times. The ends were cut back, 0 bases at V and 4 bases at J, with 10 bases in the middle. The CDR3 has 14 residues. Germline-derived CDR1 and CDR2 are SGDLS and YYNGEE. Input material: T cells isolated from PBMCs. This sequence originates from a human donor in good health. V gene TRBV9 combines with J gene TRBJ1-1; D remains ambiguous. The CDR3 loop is CASSVVAGPTEAFF. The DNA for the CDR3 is TGTGCCAGCAGCGTAGTTGCGGGCCCCACTGAAGCTTTCTTT.